Shown below are 5 T cell receptor beta chains from a single sample sequenced in a study of cytomegalovirus exposure and HLA in healthy donors. Use of 60 Vbeta and 13 Jbeta primers characterized the PCR. Generated by immunoSEQ multiplex PCR, the TCRdb table keeps only in-frame clones and is missing some. The sample includes about 82,000 clones, around 77% of them seen just once. The specimen was PBMCs. Source of these receptors: a man in his fifties in good health and CMV-seronegative.

The V call is TRBV2, the J call TRBJ2-5; 11 bases are a match to TRBD1. Germline values: CDR1 SNHLY, CDR2 FYNNEI. Losses at the gene ends were 4 bases for V and 5 bases for J; bases not matched to a gene: 3. This CDR3 comprises 14 residues. CDR3 in amino acids: CASSGDRGGETQYF. CDR3 sequence (DNA): TGTGCCAGCAGTGGGGACAGGGGGGGCGAGACCCAGTACTTC.

V is TRBV7-9 and J is TRBJ2-5; D is unresolved. The CDR3 covers 14 residues. Trimming stripped 3 bases from V and 0 bases from J, with 8 bases between. From germline, CDR1 is SEHNR and CDR2 FQNEAQ (reference sequence). The CDR3 DNA reads TGTGCCAGCAGCTTGGAGTACAACCAAGAGACCCAGTACTTC. Encoded protein: CASSLEYNQETQYF.

The rearrangement uses TRBV18 and TRBJ2-5; D gene unclear. The CDR3 runs 13 residues. V lost 1 base and J lost 5, with 8 bases in between. Looked up from germline, CDR1 is KGHSH and CDR2 is LQKENI. The CDR3 nucleotides are TGTGCCAGCTCACCACGATTCCGGGAGACCCAGTACTTC. Its protein is CASSPRFRETQYF.

V and J are TRBV5-1 and TRBJ2-5, with a possible D match to TRBD1 (5 bases). The germline V gene has CDR1 SGHRS and CDR2 YFSETQ. The V and J ends lost 0 bases and 3 bases respectively, with 9 bases between them. The CDR3 is 14 residues long. The CDR3 loop is CASSLGQGKETQYF. CDR3 coding DNA: TGCGCCAGCAGCTTGGGTCAGGGAAAAGAGACCCAGTACTTC.

V usage is TRBV9 and J usage is TRBJ2-1; D possibly corresponds to TRBD2 (6 bases). The CDR3 loop spans 15 amino acids. Per germline, CDR1 SGDLS and CDR2 YYNGEE. The V end was cut by 0 bases, the J end by 7 bases, with 14 bases between. In DNA form, the CDR3 reads TGTGCCAGCAGCGTAGAGGGTGCGGGGTCAAATGAGCAGTTCTTC. It yields the protein CASSVEGAGSNEQFF. The full variable domain, rest sourced from reference TRBV9 and TRBJ2-1, is DSGVTQTPKHLITATGQRVTLRCSPRSGDLSVYWYQQSLDQGLQFLIQYYNGEERAKGNILERFSAQQFPDLHSELNLSSLELGDSALYFCASSVEGAGSNEQFFGPGTRLTVL.